A single sample gave rise to the 21 T cell receptor beta chains below, sequenced in a study of vaccination effects on CD4 cells after COVID-19 (dated by TCRdb to 2021 to 2024). No antigen has been assigned to these receptors. In the ViraFEST assay, PBMC were stimulated with viral peptide pools, and antigen-specific CD4+ T cell clonotypes were then identified by expansion using TCR sequencing. After 10 days of culture, CD4+ T cells were isolated with the EasySep CD4+ T cell isolation kit. Convalescent patients had PCR-confirmed SARS-CoV-2 infection between March and December 2020, before Alpha, Beta and Delta variants emerged in the United States. The library relied on the immunoSEQ multiplex PCR assay. TCRdb stores this immuneACCESS table with in-frame sequences only. Part of the clones is absent; in the studies checked, under half of the shortfall reflects unresolved V genes, and no reason is known for the rest. This sample has 20,000 to 25,000 clones in its table, and over 70% of those were observed once. Clones ranked in the top ten supply approximately 40% of the sample.

The specimen was CD4+ T cells from PBMCs cultured with a peptide pool, collected before COVID-19 vaccination. These TCRs come from a human donor who had a prior SARS-CoV-2 infection.

The rearrangement joins TRBV19 to TRBJ2-5; TRBD1 or TRBD2 may be the D gene (5 bases each). Germline CDR1 reads LNHDA; CDR2 reads SQIVND (reference sequence). The CDR3 runs 13 residues. V gave up 10 bases and J gave up 5 bases, with 17 bases separating them. CDR3: CATSRVGEETQYF. For the CDR3, the DNA is TGTGCCACCTCACGGGTGGGGGAGGAGACCCAGTACTTC.

This chain links TRBV15 with TRBJ1-1, with D hard to call. This CDR3 has 13 residues. Germline-derived CDR1 and CDR2 are LNHNV and YYDKDF (reference sequence). Trimming left V 2 bases short and J 1 base short, with 5 bases between. This CDR3 is CATSRQANTEAFF. The CDR3 bases are TGTGCCACCAGCAGACAGGCGAACACTGAAGCTTTCTTT.

This clone was seen a handful of times. The rearrangement joins TRBV28 to TRBJ1-5; D not certain. The length of the CDR3 is 12 residues. Germline V lookup: CDR1 MDHEN, CDR2 SYDVKM. Deletions cut 1 base from V and 6 bases from J, with 4 bases between. In DNA, the CDR3 is TGTGCCAGCAGTTTATATCGTCAGCCCCAGCATTTT. Protein sequence: CASSLYRQPQHF.

The chain links TRBV5-4 to TRBJ2-1; 8 positions match TRBD1. J was trimmed by 4 bases and V by 2 bases; bases with no gene match: 5. The CDR3 totals 15 residues. In germline, CDR1 is SGHNT, CDR2 YYREEE (reference sequence). The CDR3 DNA is TGTGCCAGCAGCTTCCTACAGGGGGGTTACAATGAGCAGTTCTTC. Translating it yields CASSFLQGGYNEQFF.

The chain couples TRBV18 to TRBJ2-2, with TRBD2 identical over 8 bases. Looked up from germline, CDR1 is KGHSH and CDR2 is LQKENI. This CDR3 has 16 residues. Germline trimming cut 5 bases from V and 5 bases from J; bases unmatched to any gene: 10. The CDR3 nucleotides are TGTGCCAGCTCAAGAAAGCGGGAGCCGGGTACCGGGGAGCTGTTTTTT. It yields the protein CASSRKREPGTGELFF.

This chain links TRBV18 with TRBJ1-3, with TRBD1 as a possible D gene (6 bases). The CDR3 covers 16 residues. V lost 3 bases, J lost 3 bases, and 15 bases lay in between. Germline CDR1 is KGHSH and CDR2 is LQKENI. In nucleotides, the CDR3 is TGTGCCAGCTCACCCCAAAGGACAGAGTATGGAAACACCATATATTTT. It codes for CASSPQRTEYGNTIYF.

The chain joins TRBV11-3 to TRBJ1-4; D call uncertain. This CDR3 is built from 12 residues. The germline V gene encodes CDR1 SGHNT and CDR2 YENEEA. V lost 1 base, J lost 7 bases, and 4 bases lay in between. The CDR3 DNA reads as TGTGCCAGCAGCTTAGCGAGTGAAAAACTGTTTTTT. Translation: CASSLASEKLFF.

The chain links TRBV3-1 (or the pseudogene TRBV3-2) to TRBJ2-1; 12 positions match TRBD2. Germline values: CDR1 LGHDT, CDR2 YNNKEL (reference sequence). The J segment lost 0 bases and the V segment lost 6 bases, leaving 9 bases of the junction unmatched. The CDR3 contains 18 residues. In DNA form, the CDR3 reads TGTGCCAGCAGACCCCTAGCGGGGGGGAGGAGCTCCTACAATGAGCAGTTCTTC. It specifies CASRPLAGGRSSYNEQFF.

This chain joins TRBV3-1 (or the pseudogene TRBV3-2) and TRBJ1-1; the D gene is possibly TRBD1 (6 bases). Germline V gene sequence: CDR1 LGHDT, CDR2 YNNKEL (reference sequence). This CDR3 comprises 13 residues. V dropped 5 bases and J dropped 7 bases, with 14 bases sitting between them. The CDR3 DNA reads as TGTGCCAGCAGCTTAAACAGGGTTGGTGAAGCTTTCTTT. This codes for CASSLNRVGEAFF.

The chain has TRBV19 and TRBJ2-5, with TRBD1 identical over 11 bases. V shed 10 bases and J 4 bases; nucleotides not matched to a gene: 11. Germline V lookup: CDR1 LNHDA, CDR2 SQIVND (reference sequence). The CDR3 length is 15 residues. CDR3 amino acids: CATRRTGGGGETQYF. CDR3 DNA: TGTGCCACCCGACGGACAGGGGGCGGGGGAGAGACCCAGTACTTC. Full variable domain (rest looked up from reference TRBV19 and TRBJ2-5): DGGITQSPKYLFRKEGQNVTLSCEQNLNHDAMYWYRQDPGQGLRLIYYSQIVNDFQKGDIAEGYSVSREKKESFPLTVTSAQKNPTAFYLCATRRTGGGGETQYFGPGTRLLVL.

This clone has only one observation. The chain carries TRBV4-1 and TRBJ1-5, with D tentatively TRBD1 (5 bases). Germline V gene sequence: CDR1 MGHRA, CDR2 YSYEKL. This CDR3 contains 17 residues. V was clipped by 5 bases and J by 4 bases, with 21 bases between them. The CDR3 is CASSGYTGGELNQPQHF. CDR3 in DNA: TGCGCCAGCAGCGGGTATACTGGGGGGGAGCTAAATCAGCCCCAGCATTTT.

This clone was seen a handful of times. The V gene is TRBV11-2, the J gene TRBJ1-1, with D hard to call. CDR3 length: 16 amino acids. CDR1 is SGHAT, CDR2 FQNNGV, per germline. Deletions cut 0 bases from V and 2 bases from J, with 13 bases between. Here the CDR3 reads CASSLDWVGSNTEAFF. The DNA for the CDR3 is TGTGCCAGCAGCTTAGACTGGGTTGGCAGTAACACTGAAGCTTTCTTT. Complete variable domain (other parts from reference TRBV11-2 and TRBJ1-1): EAGVAQSPRYKIIEKRQSVAFWCNPISGHATLYWYQQILGQGPKLLIQFQNNGVVDDSQLPKDRFSAERLKGVDSTLKIQPAKLEDSAVYLCASSLDWVGSNTEAFFGQGTRLTVV.

V usage is TRBV3-1 (or the pseudogene TRBV3-2) and J usage is TRBJ2-3, with D perhaps TRBD2 (5 bases). Germline CDR1 LGHDT, CDR2 YNNKEL (reference sequence). The CDR3 loop spans 16 amino acids. V shed 4 bases and J shed 0 bases, with 14 bases lying between them. This CDR3 is CASSPWSGASTDTQYF. CDR3 DNA: TGTGCCAGCAGCCCTTGGAGCGGAGCTAGCACAGATACGCAGTATTTT.

This clone came up once. This chain links TRBV10-3 with TRBJ2-1; D is undetermined. This CDR3 spans 16 amino acids. Per the germline V gene, CDR1 is ENHRY and CDR2 is SYGVKD. Trimming stripped 4 bases from V and 1 base from J, with 14 bases between. The CDR3 here is CAISGVGRSSYNEQFF. In nucleotides, the CDR3 is TGTGCCATCAGTGGGGTTGGGCGAAGTTCCTACAATGAGCAGTTCTTC.

This clone was counted a few times. CDR3 sequence (DNA): TGCGCCAGCAGCCAAGGACAGGCGTCGAATTCACCCCTCCACTTT. It yields the protein CASSQGQASNSPLHF. The chain uses TRBV4-3 and TRBJ1-6; possibly TRBD1 for D (6 bases). The germline V and J ends were trimmed by 1 base and 7 bases, with 11 bases remaining between them. This CDR3 region has 15 residues. In germline, CDR1 is LGHNA, CDR2 YSLEER.

This clone was recorded a few times. V usage is TRBV6-5 and J usage is TRBJ1-1, with no clear D. The ends were cut back, 6 bases at V and 1 base at J, with 15 bases in the middle. The germline V gene encodes CDR1 MNHEY and CDR2 SVGAGI. This CDR3 is built from 15 residues. DNA for the CDR3: TGTGCCAGCAGACCCGCGGGAACCAGGAACACTGAAGCTTTCTTT. Protein: CASRPAGTRNTEAFF.

This sequence joins TRBV4-1 and TRBJ2-1; 13 bases line up with TRBD2. The CDR3 consists of 16 residues. Germline trimming cut 3 bases from V and 8 bases from J; bases unmatched to any gene: 7. Germline V gene sequence: CDR1 MGHRA, CDR2 YSYEKL. CDR3: CASSHKLAGGLDEQFF. The CDR3 DNA reads TGCGCCAGCAGCCATAAACTAGCGGGGGGGCTCGATGAGCAGTTCTTC.

In its sample, this clone ranks as medium-sized. The chain carries TRBV6-1 and TRBJ1-4; no clear D gene. The V gene's germline CDR1 is MNHNS and CDR2 SASEGT. The V gene lost 2 bases and the J gene lost 11 bases, with 12 bases spanning the gap. The CDR3 extends over 13 amino acids. CDR3 coding DNA: TGTGCCAGCAGTGAATCTCAACCGTTTAAACTGTTTTTT. This gives the protein CASSESQPFKLFF.

The chain joins TRBV7-3 to TRBJ1-1, with 8 bases identical to TRBD1. The germline CDR1 and CDR2 sequences are SGHTA and FQGTGA. V lost 0 bases and J lost 1; bases outside the gene matches: 19. The CDR3 is 21 amino acids. The CDR3 sequence is CASSLTNLPGYLQGENTEAFF. For the CDR3, the DNA is TGTGCCAGCAGCTTAACGAATCTACCGGGGTACCTACAGGGGGAGAACACTGAAGCTTTCTTT.

The rearrangement joins TRBV6-5 to TRBJ2-3; the D is unclear. CDR3 size: 13 residues. The germline V and J ends were trimmed by 0 bases and 5 bases, with 6 bases remaining between them. CDR1 and CDR2 (germline): MNHEY, SVGAGI. CDR3: CASSYSLLDTQYF. As DNA, the CDR3 is TGTGCCAGCAGTTACTCGTTGTTAGATACGCAGTATTTT.

The chain links TRBV3-1 (or the pseudogene TRBV3-2) to TRBJ2-5; 12 nucleotides match TRBD2. Germline values: CDR1 LGHDT, CDR2 YNNKEL (reference sequence). The CDR3 loop spans 15 amino acids. Trimming at V came to 4 bases and at J to 5 bases, leaving 5 bases not matched to a gene. The CDR3 bases are TGTGCCAGCAGCCCTAGCGGGGGGGCCTGGGAGACCCAGTACTTC. Translation gives CASSPSGGAWETQYF.